This TCR beta chain was observed in a study of control samples from healthy donors and cancer patients. Profiled with immunoSEQ multiplex PCR; TCRdb holds only in-frame clones, not every one. The sample carries 160,000 or so clones, approximately 94% recorded once. CDR3 length: 13 amino acids. V was pared by 2 bases and J by 8 bases, with 9 bases between. Germline V gives CDR1 MNHEY, CDR2 SVGAGI. Material for sequencing was PBMCs. The gene calls are TRBV6-5 and TRBJ1-4; D is perhaps TRBD1 (6 bases). The TCR was taken from a man aged 55-75 years with colorectal cancer. CDR3: CASSYGGQEKLFF. The CDR3 DNA reads TGTGCCAGCAGTTACGGGGGGCAAGAAAAACTGTTTTTT.